This T cell receptor (beta chain) appears in the sequencing data of a study of cytomegalovirus exposure and HLA in healthy donors. The CDR3 spans 18 residues. J lost 0 bases, V lost 4 bases, and 11 bases had no gene match. Germline values: CDR1 SGHTA, CDR2 FQGTGA. The data were produced by immunoSEQ multiplex PCR, yet TCRdb's version contains in-frame clones alone and is incomplete. The table records under 65,000 clones, 85% to 95% of them present only once. This chain uses TRBV7-3 with TRBJ2-2; 7 bases line up with TRBD1. This receptor was taken from a woman in her late teens or twenties in good health and CMV-seropositive. The sequenced sample was PBMCs. As DNA, the CDR3 is TGTGCCAGCAGCTACCATTTCGGGACAGCTACGAACACCGGGGAGCTGTTTTTT. Amino acids: CASSYHFGTATNTGELFF.